This TCR beta chain was documented in a study of human T cells and chemical hapten exposure. Germline assignment: CDR1 LGHNA and CDR2 YSLEER. This CDR3 is built from 16 residues. Trimming stripped 0 bases from V and 0 bases from J, with 8 bases between. Time point reported: patch test 1, 2 weeks after DPC sensitization. The treatment here: therapeutic diphenylcyclopropenone sensitization with weekly scalp DPC. Suited to DPC and affected by alopecia, the donors ranged from 18 to 70 years old. Unique molecular identifiers were linked by the library to individual cDNA molecules. TCRdb redid the calling of the RACE reads with MiXCR, one entry per CDR3 protein. Of around 100,000 distinct CDR3 sequences listed, approximately 11% are singletons.

The chain has TRBV4-3 and TRBJ1-4; D gene uncertain. The receptor was isolated from a woman aged 40 to 49 with alopecia areata. Some clones in this sample may be carry-over from other donors' samples. The sample was whole blood, taken in connection with sensitization to the hapten diphenylcyclopropenone (DPC). As DNA, the CDR3 is TGCGCCAGCAGCCAAGAAATCACTGCAACTAATGAAAAACTGTTTTTT. Translated: CASSQEITATNEKLFF.